The 11 T cell receptor beta chains below were found in one sample sequenced in a study of blood T cell repertoires in COVID-19. Here immunoSEQ multiplex PCR was the method, and the copy in TCRdb shows in-frame clones only, minus some. The sample lists 90,000 to 120,000 clones, approximately 83% occurring once. The sequenced sample was peripheral blood. Receptors were obtained from a woman aged 80 or over with active or convalescent COVID-19.

Only one count was recorded for this clone. This chain uses TRBV6-2 or TRBV6-3 with TRBJ2-1, with 10 positions matching TRBD2. This CDR3 is 15 amino acids long. The germline V gene encodes CDR1 MNHEY and CDR2 SVGEGT. Losses at the gene ends were 5 bases for V and 4 bases for J; bases not matched to a gene: 5. The CDR3 DNA is TGTGCCAGCAGTCAGCGGGAGGGCACTTACAATGAGCAGTTCTTC. This encodes CASSQREGTYNEQFF.

This clone was counted a few times. The chain is built from TRBV7-9 and TRBJ1-4; D gene ambiguous. Between the trimmed V and J ends, which lost 1 base and 4 bases, there was a span of 7 bases. The CDR3 spans 14 residues. The germline gives CDR1 SEHNR, CDR2 FQNEAQ (reference sequence). This chain's CDR3 is CASSLDSFNEKLFF. DNA for the CDR3: TGTGCCAGCAGCTTAGACAGCTTTAATGAAAAACTGTTTTTT.

The chain uses TRBV15 and TRBJ1-4; tentative D call: TRBD1 (5 bases). Looked up from germline, CDR1 is LNHNV and CDR2 is YYDKDF (reference sequence). Trimming shortened V by 0 bases and J by 3 bases, and 14 bases separated the two germline ends. The CDR3 has 17 residues. DNA of the CDR3: TGTGCCACCAGCAGAGATCCGGGAGGGGATGCTAATGAAAAACTGTTTTTT. Protein: CATSRDPGGDANEKLFF.

This chain links TRBV5-1 with TRBJ1-1, with 9 bases matching TRBD1. The V segment lost 4 bases and the J segment 5 bases; nucleotides outside the gene matches: 6. Germline V gene lookup returns CDR1 SGHRS and CDR2 YFSETQ. The CDR3 is 14 amino acids. CDR3 sequence: CASSEGTGKTEAFF. The CDR3 DNA reads as TGCGCCAGCAGCGAAGGGACAGGGAAGACTGAAGCTTTCTTT.

The chain recombines TRBV2 with TRBJ2-1; D might be TRBD2 (6 bases). In germline, CDR1 is SNHLY, CDR2 FYNNEI. Trimming pared 5 bases from V and 9 bases from J, leaving 14 bases between. The CDR3 has 13 residues. This CDR3 is CASSWDSSIEQFF. The DNA of the CDR3 is TGTGCCAGCAGTTGGGACTCGTCCATTGAGCAGTTCTTC.

The chain couples TRBV5-4 to TRBJ2-7, with 7 bases matching TRBD1. The length of the CDR3 is 15 residues. V dropped 5 bases and J dropped 1; count of bases not matched to a gene: 9. Germline V CDR1 and CDR2: SGHNT, YYREEE (reference sequence). CDR3 DNA sequence: TGTGCCAGCAGTTCCCTCGGGACAGAATCCTACGAGCAGTACTTC. It is translated as CASSSLGTESYEQYF.

The chain combines TRBV3-1 (or the pseudogene TRBV3-2) with TRBJ2-5, with D maybe TRBD2 (6 bases). The CDR3 runs 14 residues. Germline-derived CDR1 and CDR2 are LGHDT and YNNKEL (reference sequence). V was cut by 2 bases and J by 3 bases, with 10 bases left in between. CDR3 protein: CASSQRGKEETQYF. The CDR3, as DNA: TGTGCCAGCAGCCAACGGGGGAAGGAAGAGACCCAGTACTTC.

V usage is TRBV5-1 and J usage is TRBJ2-2; TRBD1 aligns across 7 bases. This CDR3 spans 18 amino acids. CDR1 SGHRS and CDR2 YFSETQ come from the germline V gene. V lost 5 bases and J lost 3; bases outside the gene matches: 16. The CDR3 spells CASSFKPGQTVYTGELFF. The CDR3 coding sequence is TGCGCCAGCAGTTTCAAGCCGGGACAGACCGTTTACACCGGGGAGCTGTTTTTT. The full variable domain, rest sourced from reference TRBV5-1 and TRBJ2-2, is KAGVTQTPRYLIKTRGQQVTLSCSPISGHRSVSWYQQTPGQGLQFLFEYFSETQRNKGNFPGRFSGRQFSNSRSEMNVSTLELGDSALYLCASSFKPGQTVYTGELFFGEGSRLTVL.

In this sample, this clone turned up a few times. The genes are TRBV7-6 and TRBJ2-2, with D tentatively TRBD2 (6 bases). Germline loops: CDR1 SGHVS, CDR2 FNYEAQ. Trimming cost V 3 bases and J 3 bases, with 11 bases left between them. This CDR3 has 15 amino acids. The CDR3 spells CASSLGGWDTGELFF. The CDR3 coding sequence is TGTGCCAGCAGCTTGGGGGGTTGGGACACCGGGGAGCTGTTTTTT.

The rearrangement uses TRBV28 and TRBJ1-1; 9 nucleotides line up with TRBD1. J was trimmed by 7 bases and V by 9 bases; bases with no gene match: 12. CDR1 is MDHEN and CDR2 is SYDVKM in the germline V gene. This CDR3 has 14 residues. The CDR3 loop reads CASRTPGQGYEAFF. CDR3 nucleotide sequence: TGTGCCAGTAGAACGCCGGGACAGGGCTATGAAGCTTTCTTT.

The chain links TRBV19 to TRBJ2-1; 16 positions match TRBD2. This CDR3 is built from 18 residues. CDR1 and CDR2 from the germline V gene are LNHDA and SQIVND (reference sequence). The V segment lost 5 bases and the J segment 5 bases; nucleotides outside the gene matches: 9. As DNA, the CDR3 is TGTGCCAGTAGTGCTTCGGGACTAGCGGGGGGGCTGAACAATGAGCAGTTCTTC. It is translated as CASSASGLAGGLNNEQFF.